Here is one TCR beta chain with its context. Its antigen is still unknown. The assay was immunoSEQ multiplex PCR, and TCRdb's table has in-frame clones only and misses some. Of about 16,000 clones listed, over 75% are singletons. CDR1 is MDHEN and CDR2 is SYDVKM in the germline V gene. The CDR3 sequence is 14 residues long. The ends were cut back, 8 bases at V and 0 bases at J, with 11 bases in the middle. This specimen comes from a study of T cell clonotyping in hematopoietic cell transplantation. Whole-study findings and limits: At the given depth, recipient repertoires were over 95% de novo clonotypes. Cells were unsorted, so CD4 and CD8 contributions were not separated. Pathologically expanded recipient clonotypes increased progressively from day 30 to day 180 as diversity fell.

The source material was peripheral blood mononuclear cells. The chain uses TRBV28 and TRBJ2-4; the D is unclear. This TCR derives from a middle-aged woman in good health. Some clones in this sample may be carry-over from other donors' samples. The CDR3 reads CASREALAKNIQYF. The CDR3 DNA reads TGTGCCAGCCGTGAGGCACTAGCCAAAAACATTCAGTACTTC.